Shown below are 10 T cell receptor beta chains from a single sample sequenced in a study of T cell repertoires in cytomegalovirus infection. MiXCR, applied by TCRdb to the reads, yields one record per CDR3 protein. This sample carries about 37,000 distinct CDR3 sequences, roughly 54% of them seen once, and the ten largest clones take approximately 90%. Their specific antigens are unknown. This sample comprised CD8+ T cells from cultured PBMCs, obtained from culture after CMV antigen stimulation. Every receptor here comes from a human donor in good health (CMV status not recorded). Some clones in this sample may be carry-over from other donors' samples.

The CDR3 bases are TGTGCCAGTCAGGGGAGCCCTCGGTACAATGAGCAGTTCTTC. Its translation: CASQGSPRYNEQFF. The chain uses TRBV11-2 and TRBJ2-1, with a weak D call TRBD1 (6 bases). The V and J ends lost 9 bases and 4 bases respectively, with 16 bases between them. CDR1 is SGHAT and CDR2 is FQNNGV in the germline V gene. CDR3 length equals 14 residues.

This clonotype was seen repeatedly, ten times or more. V is TRBV7-4 and J is TRBJ1-4; TRBD1 is a possible D gene (5 bases). This CDR3 has 14 residues. CDR1 and CDR2 from the germline V gene are SGHVT and SQSDAQ. Trimming removed 5 bases at V and 7 bases at J, with 14 bases between. The CDR3 here is CASSPPRVSEKLFF. CDR3 coding DNA: TGTGCCAGCAGCCCACCCAGGGTCTCTGAAAAACTGTTTTTT.

The chain combines TRBV28 with TRBJ2-1; 11 bases match TRBD2. The CDR3 runs to 17 residues. Germline assignment: CDR1 MDHEN and CDR2 SYDVKM. J lost 2 bases, V lost 6 bases, and 9 bases had no gene match. The CDR3 DNA sequence: TGTGCCAGCAGCCCGGGGGCTAGCGGGAGGACCTACAATGAGCAGTTCTTC. Residues: CASSPGASGRTYNEQFF.

This clonotype appeared a single time. The chain has TRBV7-9 and TRBJ2-7; D remains ambiguous. The germline CDR1 and CDR2 sequences are SEHNR and FQNEAQ (reference sequence). The CDR3 length is 13 residues. The germline V and J ends were trimmed by 1 base and 2 bases, with 6 bases remaining between them. CDR3: CASSLVRPYEQYF. The CDR3 nucleotides are TGTGCCAGCAGCTTAGTCAGGCCCTACGAGCAGTACTTC.

The chain carries TRBV6-5 and TRBJ2-7; 7 nucleotides line up with TRBD1. From germline, CDR1 is MNHEY and CDR2 SVGAGI. Losses at the gene ends were 2 bases for V and 0 bases for J; bases not matched to a gene: 1. This CDR3 is built from 14 residues. This CDR3 reads CASSYGTDSYEQYF. The CDR3 DNA sequence: TGTGCCAGCAGTTACGGGACAGACTCCTACGAGCAGTACTTC.

V gene TRBV11-2 combines with J gene TRBJ2-7, with 7 bases aligning to TRBD2. Germline CDR1 is SGHAT and CDR2 is FQNNGV. The J segment lost 3 bases and the V segment lost 0 bases, leaving 5 bases of the junction unmatched. The CDR3 sequence is 15 residues long. In nucleotides, the CDR3 is TGTGCCAGCAGCTTAGATGGTGCTAGCGGCTACGAGCAGTACTTC. This gives the protein CASSLDGASGYEQYF.

The J gene is TRBJ1-1, the V gene TRBV12-5, with 8 bases identical to TRBD1. CDR1 is LGHNT and CDR2 is FRNRAP in the germline V gene. The CDR3 is 13 residues long. V lost 1 base and J lost 8; bases outside the gene matches: 3. The CDR3 reads CASGLGQGTEAFF. In DNA form, the CDR3 reads TGTGCTAGTGGTTTGGGACAGGGGACAGAAGCTTTCTTT.

The chain couples TRBV12-3 or TRBV12-4 to TRBJ2-3; 15 nucleotides agree with TRBD2. The V segment lost 7 bases and the J segment 2 bases; nucleotides outside the gene matches: 13. The CDR3 totals 19 residues. The CDR3 loop reads CASNEGLAGGHYPTDTQYF. In DNA form, the CDR3 reads TGTGCCAGCAATGAGGGACTAGCGGGGGGCCACTACCCCACAGATACGCAGTATTTT.

The count of this clonotype is one. This chain joins TRBV11-2 and TRBJ2-7; TRBD2 might be the D (6 bases). V was pared by 5 bases and J by 6 bases, with 20 bases between. The CDR3 has 15 amino acids. Germline loops: CDR1 SGHAT, CDR2 FQNNGV. The CDR3 region is CASSPGMEGFGEQYF. For the CDR3, the DNA is TGTGCCAGCAGCCCCGGGATGGAGGGTTTTGGCGAGCAGTACTTC.

This clonotype was seen only once. V gene TRBV7-3 combines with J gene TRBJ2-5; a possible D gene is TRBD2 (5 bases). Trimming removed 6 bases at V and 5 bases at J, with 13 bases between. This CDR3 region has 13 residues. CDR1 is SGHTA and CDR2 is FQGTGA in the germline V gene. The CDR3 spells CASSVGSSETQYF. The DNA of the CDR3 is TGTGCCAGCAGTGTTGGGAGTTCGGAGACCCAGTACTTC. Full variable domain (missing parts from reference TRBV7-3 and TRBJ2-5): GAGVSQTPSNKVTEKGKYVELRCDPISGHTALYWYRQSLGQGPEFLIYFQGTGAADDSGLPNDRFFAVRPEGSVSTLKIQRTERGDSAVYLCASSVGSSETQYFGPGTRLLVL.